The rows below give T cell receptor beta chains drawn from one sample of a study of identical twins. One entry per CDR3 protein results from TCRdb running MiXCR on the 5' RACE reads. In the table there are some 210,000 distinct CDR3 sequences, roughly 15% of which are singletons. These data were likewise used in another study, on T cells expressing NK-cell markers.

Sequenced input: CD8+ T cells sorted from blood. The source of these receptors is a woman aged 18-35 years in good health. The conserved cysteine and the conserved F or W are not part of the CDR3 here.

cdr3_aa: ASSSSPGTNYEQY
cdr3_length: 13
v_call: TRBV25-1

cdr3_aa: SARDLRRGDEQF
cdr3_length: 12
v_call: TRBV20-1

cdr3_aa: AWNTGETEVF
cdr3_length: 10
v_call: TRBV30

cdr3_aa: SARGMDREYYEQY
cdr3_length: 13
v_call: TRBV20-1

cdr3_aa: ASSPMGVDSYEQY
cdr3_length: 13
v_call: TRBV5-1

cdr3_aa: ASSQLAGASDTQY
cdr3_length: 13
v_call: TRBV6-2/TRBV6-3

cdr3_aa: ASSPKGASNTEAF
cdr3_length: 13
v_call: TRBV5-1

cdr3_aa: ASSHTTTTDTQY
cdr3_length: 12
v_call: TRBV23-1

cdr3_aa: ASSLGQGLREQY
cdr3_length: 12
v_call: TRBV5-6

cdr3_aa: ASSHGWGQNTEAF
cdr3_length: 13
v_call: TRBV5-1

cdr3_aa: ASSLNRRERETQY
cdr3_length: 13
v_call: TRBV7-7

cdr3_aa: ATRQVSGANVLT
cdr3_length: 12
v_call: TRBV24-1

cdr3_aa: SADPLSTGELF
cdr3_length: 11
v_call: TRBV20-1

cdr3_aa: ASSPSFTSSGELF
cdr3_length: 13
v_call: TRBV7-9

cdr3_aa: ASSVALGSKAEAF
cdr3_length: 13
v_call: TRBV9

cdr3_aa: ASSFPGLAPMQSYNEQF
cdr3_length: 17
v_call: TRBV11-1

cdr3_aa: ATSSITRSAVYNSPLH
cdr3_length: 16
v_call: TRBV15

cdr3_aa: ASSLAVDQPQH
cdr3_length: 11
v_call: TRBV12-3/TRBV12-4

cdr3_aa: SARDGSEQETQY
cdr3_length: 12
v_call: TRBV20-1

cdr3_aa: ASSPLSGIQETQY
cdr3_length: 13
v_call: TRBV3-1

cdr3_aa: ASSVPGQGDSYEQY
cdr3_length: 14
v_call: TRBV7-2

cdr3_aa: ASSLEGNTIY
cdr3_length: 10
v_call: TRBV7-9

cdr3_aa: SVVGGPSYEQY
cdr3_length: 11
v_call: TRBV29-1

cdr3_aa: ASIGGGGDPDTQY
cdr3_length: 13
v_call: TRBV27

cdr3_aa: ASISSGTDDEQY
cdr3_length: 12
v_call: TRBV6-1

cdr3_aa: ASSFSPSGGEQF
cdr3_length: 12
v_call: TRBV27

cdr3_aa: ASSPYPTENTEAF
cdr3_length: 13
v_call: TRBV27

cdr3_aa: ASSGRLDTEAF
cdr3_length: 11
v_call: TRBV7-9

cdr3_aa: ASSPGTSGTNEQF
cdr3_length: 13
v_call: TRBV12-3/TRBV12-4

cdr3_aa: ASSFGWDSGANVLT
cdr3_length: 14
v_call: TRBV7-6

cdr3_aa: ASSPGLTGYGYT
cdr3_length: 12
v_call: TRBV12-3/TRBV12-4

cdr3_aa: ASSETSWELLETQY
cdr3_length: 14
v_call: TRBV10-2

cdr3_aa: ASRVPGTRWETQY
cdr3_length: 13
v_call: TRBV6-1

cdr3_aa: ASSAPGAGEYEQY
cdr3_length: 13
v_call: TRBV9

cdr3_aa: ASSSWTSGSAGELF
cdr3_length: 14
v_call: TRBV7-6

cdr3_aa: SARDQYTAEHTQY
cdr3_length: 13
v_call: TRBV20-1

cdr3_aa: ASSPLTGLTDTQY
cdr3_length: 13
v_call: TRBV6-6

cdr3_aa: AWSGLAGALTDTQY
cdr3_length: 14
v_call: TRBV30

cdr3_aa: ASSSSGTDTEAF
cdr3_length: 12
v_call: TRBV7-9

cdr3_aa: ASSQEGKAGNQPQH
cdr3_length: 14
v_call: TRBV4-1

cdr3_aa: ASRTGTDLYNEQF
cdr3_length: 13
v_call: TRBV5-6

cdr3_aa: ASSFGSVYEQY
cdr3_length: 11
v_call: TRBV7-2

cdr3_aa: ASSSGLAGGGNIQY
cdr3_length: 14
v_call: TRBV7-2

cdr3_aa: ASSFGDKNTEAF
cdr3_length: 12
v_call: TRBV5-1

cdr3_aa: SVDGVEETQY
cdr3_length: 10
v_call: TRBV29-1

cdr3_aa: SVDYAGDEQF
cdr3_length: 10
v_call: TRBV29-1

cdr3_aa: SAVGAGAESLFYNEQF
cdr3_length: 16
v_call: TRBV20-1

cdr3_aa: ASTSELLPRDEQF
cdr3_length: 13
v_call: TRBV6-2/TRBV6-3

cdr3_aa: ASGDTQY
cdr3_length: 7
v_call: TRBV10-2

cdr3_aa: ATSRDRVGYGYT
cdr3_length: 12
v_call: TRBV15

cdr3_aa: SVGSVYANTEAF
cdr3_length: 12
v_call: TRBV29-1

cdr3_aa: ASSLLSSGGYT
cdr3_length: 11
v_call: TRBV12-3/TRBV12-4

cdr3_aa: ASSPSPPGNEQF
cdr3_length: 12
v_call: TRBV11-3

cdr3_aa: ASSLDRSSPNYGYT
cdr3_length: 14
v_call: TRBV5-6

cdr3_aa: ASSLDQGPQETQY
cdr3_length: 13
v_call: TRBV11-2

cdr3_aa: ASSPPTLATWGNEQF
cdr3_length: 15
v_call: TRBV12-3/TRBV12-4

cdr3_aa: SLMDGMNGYT
cdr3_length: 10
v_call: TRBV29-1